This record looks at one TCR beta chain sequence and its context. This sample was taken from a study of T cell changes during pregnancy in multiple sclerosis. Clones were sequenced by immunoSEQ multiplex PCR, and TCRdb holds only the in-frame ones, with some missing. Of approximately 110,000 clones listed, approximately 93% are singletons. CDR1 MGHDK and CDR2 SYGVNS come from the germline V gene. CDR3 length: 14 amino acids. V shed 7 bases and J shed 1 base, with 14 bases lying between them. Specimen: peripheral blood, collected after pregnancy. This chain connects TRBV25-1 to TRBJ2-7, with D possibly TRBD2 on 6 matching bases. The clonotype was recovered from a female donor with multiple sclerosis, enrolled in a pregnancy study. CDR3 loop: CASTSGEASYEQYF. The CDR3 DNA is TGTGCCAGCACCTCCGGGGAGGCGTCCTACGAGCAGTACTTC.